The rows below give T cell receptor beta chains drawn from one sample of a study of blood T cell repertoires in COVID-19. This table comes from immunoSEQ multiplex PCR, and its TCRdb copy is limited to in-frame clones, with some not included. The sample contains some 300,000 clones, roughly 91% of which appear only once. Sequencing was done on a sample of PBMCs or T cells enriched from blood (not recorded which). The receptors stem from a woman aged 30 to 39 who had recovered from COVID-19. Each CDR3 is given with its conserved first and last residue. D genes are given only for firm matches. Size is omitted from some rows. Given values are once, few, many or a class for expanded clones.

v_call	clone_size	j_call	d_call	cdr3_nt	cdr3_aa
TRBV18	-	TRBJ2-2	-	TGTGCCAGCTCACCACCGAGGCCGTCAGAGAACACCGGGGAGCTGTTTTTT	CASSPPRPSENTGELFF
TRBV5-1	once	TRBJ1-5	TRBD1	TGCGCCAGCAGCTCCCCCGGGGGACAGAATAAGACTAGCAATCAGCCCCAGCATTTT	CASSSPGGQNKTSNQPQHF
TRBV7-9	-	TRBJ2-3	TRBD2	TGTGCCAGCAGCTTAGCTCGCGGGAGCGGCGATACGCAGTATTTT	CASSLARGSGDTQYF
TRBV29-1	-	TRBJ2-4	-	TGCAGCGTTGTTCGGGGGGCGGAAAACATTCAGTACTTC	CSVVRGAENIQYF
TRBV2	-	TRBJ2-4	-	TGTGCCAGCAGTGAAGGTCAGGGGTTGGGCATTCAGTACTTC	CASSEGQGLGIQYF
TRBV13	-	TRBJ1-2	TRBD1	TGTGCCAGCAGTTACATATCTCCGGGACAGGGGGAAGCTAACTATGGCTACACCTTC	CASSYISPGQGEANYGYTF
TRBV5-5	few	TRBJ2-7	-	TGTGCCAGCAGCTTGGTGATCCCGGGAGCCGAGCAGTACTTC	CASSLVIPGAEQYF
TRBV6-2/TRBV6-3	-	TRBJ2-7	TRBD2	TGTGCCAGCAGTCCCGGAAGCGGGAGAGTCTCCTACGAGCAGTACTTC	CASSPGSGRVSYEQYF
TRBV6-5	-	TRBJ1-1	-	TGTGCCAGCAGTTCCCAGGGGATCACTGAAGCTTTCTTT	CASSSQGITEAFF
TRBV6-5	-	TRBJ1-4	-	TGTGCCAGCTCCCCCGGTTGGTCTGAAAAACTGTTTTTT	CASSPGWSEKLFF
TRBV4-1	-	TRBJ2-5	-	TGCGCCAGCAGCCAAATTGCTATCCAAGAGACCCAGTACTTC	CASSQIAIQETQYF
TRBV19	-	TRBJ1-2	-	TGTGCCAGTAGTCCCTCCTTGGGCCGCCTCCACTATGGCTACACCTTC	CASSPSLGRLHYGYTF
TRBV10-1	-	TRBJ2-2	TRBD2	TGCGCCAGCAGTAAGGAGCGGGAGAACCCTCGGACCGGGGAGCTGTTTTTT	CASSKERENPRTGELFF
TRBV10-3	-	TRBJ2-3	-	TGTGCCATCAGTGACCAACAGGGCTCAGATACGCAGTATTTT	CAISDQQGSDTQYF
TRBV18	-	TRBJ1-1	-	TGTGCCAGCTCACCACCGGACAGCGAAGCTTTCTTT	CASSPPDSEAFF
TRBV7-8	-	TRBJ1-1	TRBD1	TGTGCCAGCAGCTTATACAGGGGGGATGAAGCTTTCTTT	CASSLYRGDEAFF
TRBV4-1	-	TRBJ1-3	-	TGCGCCAGCAGCCAAGCAGGATTCGGTCGGGGGGATTCTGGAAACACCATATATTTT	CASSQAGFGRGDSGNTIYF
TRBV6-5	-	TRBJ2-1	-	TGTGCCAGCCGAACGGGGTGGGCCCCTGGCTATGAGCAGTTCTTC	CASRTGWAPGYEQFF
TRBV19	-	TRBJ2-1	TRBD1	TGTGCCAGTAGTATTAAGGACAGGGGACTCAATGAGCAGTTCTTC	CASSIKDRGLNEQFF
TRBV11-3	-	TRBJ2-1	TRBD1	TGTGCCAGCAGCTCCTCTCCAGGGACAGGGGGTTACAATGAGCAGTTCTTC	CASSSSPGTGGYNEQFF
TRBV11-2	-	TRBJ2-3	-	TGTGCCAGCAGCTCCGGGAACTCCGGGAGCACAGATACGCAGTATTTT	CASSSGNSGSTDTQYF
TRBV7-3	-	TRBJ2-1	TRBD2	TGTGCCAGCAGCTTAACTGATACCAGCGGGAGCCCACAGTTCTTC	CASSLTDTSGSPQFF
TRBV2	-	TRBJ2-3	TRBD2	TGTGCCAGCAGGGAAGCGGGAGTCGGCACAGATACGCAGTATTTT	CASREAGVGTDTQYF
TRBV27	once	TRBJ2-1	TRBD1	TGTGCCAGCAGTTTCGGACAGGGGGCGAGGGGGCAGTTCTTC	CASSFGQGARGQFF
TRBV10-2	-	TRBJ1-2	TRBD1	TGCGCCAGCAGAATAACAGGGGTAGATGGCTACACCTTC	CASRITGVDGYTF
TRBV6-5	-	TRBJ2-2	TRBD1	TGTGCCAGCATGGGACAGGGGGCCTCCGGGGAGCTGTTTTTT	CASMGQGASGELFF